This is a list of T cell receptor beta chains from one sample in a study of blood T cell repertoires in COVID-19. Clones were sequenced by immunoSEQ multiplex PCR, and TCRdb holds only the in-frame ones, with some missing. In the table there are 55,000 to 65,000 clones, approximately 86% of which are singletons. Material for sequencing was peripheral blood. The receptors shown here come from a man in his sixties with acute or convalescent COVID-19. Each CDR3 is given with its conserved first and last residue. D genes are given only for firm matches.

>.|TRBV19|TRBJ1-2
TGTGCCAGTAGTCCCCGTAACTATGGCTACACCTTC
CASSPRNYGYTF
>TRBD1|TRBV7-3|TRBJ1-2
TGTGCCAGCAGCCCGGAGGGAACAGGGGGAGGGTATGGCTACACCTTC
CASSPEGTGGGYGYTF
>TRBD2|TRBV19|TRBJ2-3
TGTGCCAGTACCTTGGGACTAGCGGGAGCCACAGATACGCAGTATTTT
CASTLGLAGATDTQYF
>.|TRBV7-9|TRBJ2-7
TGTGCCAGCAGCTCTAGTCGAGGCCACGAGCAGTACTTC
CASSSSRGHEQYF
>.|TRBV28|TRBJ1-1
TGTGCCAGCAGTCTGAGGGTTCCTGAAGCTTTCTTT
CASSLRVPEAFF
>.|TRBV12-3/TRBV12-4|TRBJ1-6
TGTGCCAGCTCTCAGGACAGTTATTCACCCCTCCACTTT
CASSQDSYSPLHF
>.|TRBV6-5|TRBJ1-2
TGTGCCAGCAGGCGGGGTCAAGGAAACTATGGCTACACCTTC
CASRRGQGNYGYTF
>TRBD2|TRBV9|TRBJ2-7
TGTGCCAGCAGCGTAGGACTAGCGGGAGGCGAGCAGTACTTC
CASSVGLAGGEQYF
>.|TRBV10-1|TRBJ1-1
TGCGCCAGCAGTGAGTCTACAGGGTCTGAAGCTTTCTTT
CASSESTGSEAFF
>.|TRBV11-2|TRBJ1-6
TGTGCCAGCAGCCCGGGGGGGGGCACGAATTCACCCCTCCACTTT
CASSPGGGTNSPLHF
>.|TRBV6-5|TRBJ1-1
TGTGCCAGCAGTTACTCGTCTCGGGGGGCTGAAGCTTTCTTT
CASSYSSRGAEAFF
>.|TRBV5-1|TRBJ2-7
TGCGCCAGCAGCGCGGTGGCGGATTACGAGCAGTACTTC
CASSAVADYEQYF
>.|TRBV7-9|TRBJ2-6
TGTGCCAGCAGCTCAGGGTCTGGGGCCAACGTCCTGACTTTC
CASSSGSGANVLTF
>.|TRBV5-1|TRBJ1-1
TGCGCCAGCCAGGAGTGGTTGGGAGGGAACACTGAAGCTTTCTTT
CASQEWLGGNTEAFF
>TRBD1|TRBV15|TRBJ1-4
TGTGCCACCAGCCGAAAAACTAGACAGGGTCTTAATGAAAAACTGTTTTTT
CATSRKTRQGLNEKLFF
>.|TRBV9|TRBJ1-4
TGTGCCAGCAACCTCGGCGGGAGAGGAGACGAAAAACTGTTTTTT
CASNLGGRGDEKLFF
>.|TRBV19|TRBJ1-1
TGTGCCAGTAGTATAGGAGGAGGGAACACTGAAGCTTTCTTT
CASSIGGGNTEAFF
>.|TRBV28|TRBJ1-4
TGTGCCAGCAGTCCCCGTCAGGTTAATGAAAAACTGTTTTTT
CASSPRQVNEKLFF
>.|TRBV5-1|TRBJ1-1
TGCGCCAGCAGCTGGACAGCGTCGAACACTGAAGCTTTCTTT
CASSWTASNTEAFF
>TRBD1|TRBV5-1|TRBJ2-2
TGCGCCAGCAGCTTGGCAGGGGGCAGGACCGGGGAGCTGTTTTTT
CASSLAGGRTGELFF